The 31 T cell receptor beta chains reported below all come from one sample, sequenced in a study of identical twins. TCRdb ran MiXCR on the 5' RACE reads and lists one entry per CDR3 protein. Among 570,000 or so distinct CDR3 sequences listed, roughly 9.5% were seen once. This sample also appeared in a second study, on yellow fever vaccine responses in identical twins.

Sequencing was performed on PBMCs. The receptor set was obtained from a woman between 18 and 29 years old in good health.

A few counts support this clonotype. CDR3 in amino acids: CASSTSTRTTNTGELFF. CDR3 nucleotides: TGTGCCAGCAGCACCAGCACGCGGACAACGAACACCGGGGAGCTGTTTTTT. The chain recombines TRBV7-9 with TRBJ2-2, with D perhaps matching TRBD1 (5 bases). This CDR3 contains 17 residues. Trimming stripped 5 bases from V and 0 bases from J, with 16 bases between. The germline V gene has CDR1 SEHNR and CDR2 FQNEAQ (reference sequence).

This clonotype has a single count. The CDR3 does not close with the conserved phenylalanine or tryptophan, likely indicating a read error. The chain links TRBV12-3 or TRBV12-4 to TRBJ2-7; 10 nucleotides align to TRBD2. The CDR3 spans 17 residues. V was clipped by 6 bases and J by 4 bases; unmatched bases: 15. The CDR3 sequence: CASSPGAGLAGVYEQYL. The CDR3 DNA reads TGTGCCAGCAGCCCGGGGGCGGGGCTAGCGGGAGTATACGAGCAGTACCTC.

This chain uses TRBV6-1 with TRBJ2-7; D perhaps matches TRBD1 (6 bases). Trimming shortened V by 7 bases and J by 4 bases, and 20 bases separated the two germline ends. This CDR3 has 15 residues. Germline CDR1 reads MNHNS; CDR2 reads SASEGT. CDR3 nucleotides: TGTGCCAGCACCGAAACAGGGATGAAAGTATACGAGCAGTACTTC. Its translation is CASTETGMKVYEQYF.

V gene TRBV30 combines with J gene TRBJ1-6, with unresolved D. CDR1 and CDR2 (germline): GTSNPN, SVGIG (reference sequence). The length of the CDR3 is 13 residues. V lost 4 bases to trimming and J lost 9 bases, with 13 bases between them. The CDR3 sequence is CAWKPPGGSPLHF. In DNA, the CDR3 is TGTGCCTGGAAACCCCCAGGAGGTTCACCCCTCCACTTT.

The CDR3 spells CASSPEYAGYEQYF. Written as DNA, the CDR3 is TGTGCCAGCAGCCCCGAATATGCAGGCTACGAGCAGTACTTC. The rearrangement links TRBV7-6 to TRBJ2-7; no clear D gene. Germline CDR1 is SGHVS and CDR2 is FNYEAQ. CDR3 length: 14 amino acids. The V end was cut by 5 bases, the J end by 3 bases, with 14 bases between.

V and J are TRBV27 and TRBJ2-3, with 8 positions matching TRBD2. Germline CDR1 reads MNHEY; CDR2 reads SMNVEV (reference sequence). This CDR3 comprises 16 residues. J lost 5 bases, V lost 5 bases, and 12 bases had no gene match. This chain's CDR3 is CASSPDTGGPQDTQYF. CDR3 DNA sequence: TGTGCCAGCAGTCCAGACACGGGAGGGCCTCAAGATACGCAGTATTTT.

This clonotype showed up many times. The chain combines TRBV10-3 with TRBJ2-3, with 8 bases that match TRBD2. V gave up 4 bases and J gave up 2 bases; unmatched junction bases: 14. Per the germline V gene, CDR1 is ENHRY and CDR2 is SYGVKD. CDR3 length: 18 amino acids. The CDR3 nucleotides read TGTGCCATCAGTGGACCCCTCCTTGGCGGGGGGATCACAGATACGCAGTATTTT. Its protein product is CAISGPLLGGGITDTQYF.

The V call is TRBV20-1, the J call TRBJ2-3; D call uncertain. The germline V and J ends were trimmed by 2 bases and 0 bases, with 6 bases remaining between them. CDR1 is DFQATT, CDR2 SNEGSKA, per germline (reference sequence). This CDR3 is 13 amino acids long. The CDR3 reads CSARKNSTDTQYF. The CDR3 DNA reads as TGCAGTGCTAGAAAGAATAGCACAGATACGCAGTATTTT.

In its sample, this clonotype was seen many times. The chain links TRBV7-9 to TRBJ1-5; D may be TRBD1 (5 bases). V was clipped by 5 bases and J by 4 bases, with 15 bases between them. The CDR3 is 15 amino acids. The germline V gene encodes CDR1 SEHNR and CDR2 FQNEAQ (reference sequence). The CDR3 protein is CASSPPGPTNQPQHF. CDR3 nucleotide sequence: TGTGCCAGCAGCCCCCCGGGACCTACTAATCAGCCCCAGCATTTT.

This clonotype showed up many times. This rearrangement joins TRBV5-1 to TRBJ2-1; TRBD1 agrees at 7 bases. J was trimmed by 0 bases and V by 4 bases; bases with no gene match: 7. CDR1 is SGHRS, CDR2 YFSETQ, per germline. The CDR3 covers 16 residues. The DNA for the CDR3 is TGCGCCAGCAGCCCCGCCAACAGGGGCTCCTACAATGAGCAGTTCTTC. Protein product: CASSPANRGSYNEQFF.

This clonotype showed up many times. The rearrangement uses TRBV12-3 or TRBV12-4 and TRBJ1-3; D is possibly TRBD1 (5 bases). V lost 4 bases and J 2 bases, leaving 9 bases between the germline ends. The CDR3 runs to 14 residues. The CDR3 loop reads CASSSGLPGNTIYF. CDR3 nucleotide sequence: TGTGCCAGCAGTTCAGGGCTCCCTGGAAACACCATATATTTT.

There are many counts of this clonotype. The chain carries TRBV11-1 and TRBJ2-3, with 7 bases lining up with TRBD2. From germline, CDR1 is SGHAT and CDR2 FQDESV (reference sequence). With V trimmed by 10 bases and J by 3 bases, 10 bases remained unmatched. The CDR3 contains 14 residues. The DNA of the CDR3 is TGTGCCACCTCACGCGGGGGAGAGACAGATACGCAGTATTTT. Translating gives CATSRGGETDTQYF.

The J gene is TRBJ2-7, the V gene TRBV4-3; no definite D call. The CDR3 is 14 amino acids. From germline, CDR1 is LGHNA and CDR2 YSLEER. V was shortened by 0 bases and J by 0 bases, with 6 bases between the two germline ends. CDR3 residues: CASSQDGGSYEQYF. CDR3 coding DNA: TGCGCCAGCAGCCAAGACGGCGGCTCCTACGAGCAGTACTTC.

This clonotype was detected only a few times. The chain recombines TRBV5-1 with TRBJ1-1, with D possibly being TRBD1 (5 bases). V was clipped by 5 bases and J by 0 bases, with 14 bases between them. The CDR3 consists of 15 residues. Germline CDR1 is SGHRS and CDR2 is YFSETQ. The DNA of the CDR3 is TGCGCCAGCAGTCCGGGACTTATCATGAACACTGAAGCTTTCTTT. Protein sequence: CASSPGLIMNTEAFF. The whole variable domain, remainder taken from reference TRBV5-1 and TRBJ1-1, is KAGVTQTPRYLIKTRGQQVTLSCSPISGHRSVSWYQQTPGQGLQFLFEYFSETQRNKGNFPGRFSGRQFSNSRSEMNVSTLELGDSALYLCASSPGLIMNTEAFFGQGTRLTVV.

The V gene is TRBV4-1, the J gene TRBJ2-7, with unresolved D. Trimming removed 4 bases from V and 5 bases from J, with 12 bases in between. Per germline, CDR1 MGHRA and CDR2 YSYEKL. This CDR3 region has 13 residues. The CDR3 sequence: CASSRDYYDEQYF. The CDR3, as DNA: TGCGCCAGCAGCCGAGATTATTATGACGAGCAGTACTTC.

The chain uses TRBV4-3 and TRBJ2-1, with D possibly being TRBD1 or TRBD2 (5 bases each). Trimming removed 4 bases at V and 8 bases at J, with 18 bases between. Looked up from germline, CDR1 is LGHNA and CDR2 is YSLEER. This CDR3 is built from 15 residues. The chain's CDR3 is CASSRGDLFGDEQFF. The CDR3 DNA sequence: TGCGCCAGCAGCCGTGGGGACCTCTTCGGAGATGAGCAGTTCTTC.

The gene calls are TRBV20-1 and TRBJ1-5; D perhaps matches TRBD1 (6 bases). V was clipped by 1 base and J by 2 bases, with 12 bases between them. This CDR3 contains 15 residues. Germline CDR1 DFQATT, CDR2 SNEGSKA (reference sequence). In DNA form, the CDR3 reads TGCAGTGCTAGAGGTCAGGGGAACGGCAATCAGCCCCAGCATTTT. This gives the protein CSARGQGNGNQPQHF.

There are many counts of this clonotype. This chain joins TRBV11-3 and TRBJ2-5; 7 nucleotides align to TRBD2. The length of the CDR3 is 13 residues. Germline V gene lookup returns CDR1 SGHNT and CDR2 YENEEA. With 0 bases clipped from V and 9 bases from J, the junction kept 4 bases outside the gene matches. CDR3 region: CASSLDGGRPQYF. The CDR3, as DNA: TGTGCCAGCAGCTTAGACGGCGGGAGACCCCAGTACTTC.

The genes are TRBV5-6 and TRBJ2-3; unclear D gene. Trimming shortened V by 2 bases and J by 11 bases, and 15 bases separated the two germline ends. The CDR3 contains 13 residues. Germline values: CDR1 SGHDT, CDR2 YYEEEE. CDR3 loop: CASSLTHLGGQYF. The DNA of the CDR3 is TGTGCCAGCAGCTTAACGCATCTGGGTGGGCAGTATTTT.

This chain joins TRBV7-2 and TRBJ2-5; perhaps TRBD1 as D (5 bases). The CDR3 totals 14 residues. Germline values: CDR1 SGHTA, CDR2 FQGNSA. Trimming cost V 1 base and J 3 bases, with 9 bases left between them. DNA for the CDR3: TGTGCCAGCAGCTTAGGGACACTTAAAGAGACCCAGTACTTC. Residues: CASSLGTLKETQYF.

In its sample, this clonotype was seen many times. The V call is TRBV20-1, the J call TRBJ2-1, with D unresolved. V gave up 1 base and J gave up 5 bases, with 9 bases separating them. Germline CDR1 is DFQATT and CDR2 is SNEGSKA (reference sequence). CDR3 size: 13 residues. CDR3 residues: CSARVRADNEQFF. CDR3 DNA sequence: TGCAGTGCTAGAGTAAGGGCAGACAATGAGCAGTTCTTC.

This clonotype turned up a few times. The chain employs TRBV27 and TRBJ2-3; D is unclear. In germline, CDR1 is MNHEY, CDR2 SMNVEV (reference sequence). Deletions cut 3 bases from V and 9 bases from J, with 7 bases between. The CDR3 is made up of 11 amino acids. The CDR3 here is CASSFGPTQYF. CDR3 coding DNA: TGTGCCAGCAGTTTTGGGCCAACGCAGTATTTT.

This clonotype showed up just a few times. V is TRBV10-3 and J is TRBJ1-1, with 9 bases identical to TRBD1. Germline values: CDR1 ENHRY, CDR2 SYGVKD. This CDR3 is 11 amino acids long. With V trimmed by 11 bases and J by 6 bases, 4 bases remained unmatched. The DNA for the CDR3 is TGTGCCGCAGGGACAGGGTCTGAAGCTTTCTTT. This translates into CAAGTGSEAFF.

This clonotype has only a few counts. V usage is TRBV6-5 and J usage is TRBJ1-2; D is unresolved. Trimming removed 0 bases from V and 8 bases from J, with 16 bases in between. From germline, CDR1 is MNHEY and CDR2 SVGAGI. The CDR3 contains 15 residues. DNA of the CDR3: TGTGCCAGCAGTTACTCGATCAGTGGGTCGGCAGGCTACACCTTC. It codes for CASSYSISGSAGYTF.

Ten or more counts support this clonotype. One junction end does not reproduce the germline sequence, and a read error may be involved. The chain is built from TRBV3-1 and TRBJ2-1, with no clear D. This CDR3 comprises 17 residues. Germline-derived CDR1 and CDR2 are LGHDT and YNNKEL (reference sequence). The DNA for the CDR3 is TGTGCCAGCAGGCAAGATAGGCTGGGCCACGGTTACAATGAGCAGTTCTTC. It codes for CASRQDRLGHGYNEQFF.

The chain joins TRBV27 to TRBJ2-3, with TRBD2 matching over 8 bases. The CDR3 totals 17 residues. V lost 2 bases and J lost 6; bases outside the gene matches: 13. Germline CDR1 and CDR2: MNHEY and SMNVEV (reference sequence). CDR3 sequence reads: CASSLGLAGLTADTQYF. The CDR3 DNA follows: TGTGCCAGCAGTTTAGGGCTAGCGGGTCTTACCGCCGATACGCAGTATTTT.

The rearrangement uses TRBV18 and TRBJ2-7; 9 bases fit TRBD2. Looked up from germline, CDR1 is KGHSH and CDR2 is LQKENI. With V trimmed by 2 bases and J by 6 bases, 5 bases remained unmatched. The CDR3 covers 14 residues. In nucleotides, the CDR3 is TGTGCCAGCTCACCAGGAGCGGGAGGACCCGAGCAGTACTTC. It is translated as CASSPGAGGPEQYF.

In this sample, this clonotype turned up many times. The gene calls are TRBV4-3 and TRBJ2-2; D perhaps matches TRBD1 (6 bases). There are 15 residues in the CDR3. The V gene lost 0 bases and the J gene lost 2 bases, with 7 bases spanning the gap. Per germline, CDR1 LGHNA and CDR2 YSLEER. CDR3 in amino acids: CASSQDGTNTGELFF. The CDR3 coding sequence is TGCGCCAGCAGCCAAGACGGGACAAACACCGGGGAGCTGTTTTTT.

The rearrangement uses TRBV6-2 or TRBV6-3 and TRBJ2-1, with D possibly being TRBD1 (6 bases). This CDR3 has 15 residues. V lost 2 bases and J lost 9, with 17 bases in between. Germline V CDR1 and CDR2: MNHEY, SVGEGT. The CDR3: CASSYPPTGASEQFF. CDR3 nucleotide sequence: TGTGCCAGCAGTTACCCCCCGACAGGCGCGAGTGAGCAGTTCTTC.

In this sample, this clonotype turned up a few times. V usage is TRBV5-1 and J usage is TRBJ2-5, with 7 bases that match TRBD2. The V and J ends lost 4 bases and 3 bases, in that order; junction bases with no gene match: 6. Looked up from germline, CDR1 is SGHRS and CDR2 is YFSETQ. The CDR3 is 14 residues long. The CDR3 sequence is CASSPGTTKETQYF. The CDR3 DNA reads TGCGCCAGCAGCCCGGGGACTACAAAAGAGACCCAGTACTTC.

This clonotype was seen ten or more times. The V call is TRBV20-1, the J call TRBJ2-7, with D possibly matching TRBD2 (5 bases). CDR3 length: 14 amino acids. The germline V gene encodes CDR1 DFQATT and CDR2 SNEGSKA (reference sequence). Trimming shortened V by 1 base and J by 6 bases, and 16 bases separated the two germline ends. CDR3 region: CSARANGDLGEQYF. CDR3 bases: TGCAGTGCTAGAGCCAACGGGGATTTGGGCGAGCAGTACTTC.